This is a list of T cell receptor beta chains from one sample in a study of identifying expanded T cells in peripheral blood. The table came from immunoSEQ multiplex PCR; TCRdb's copy has only in-frame clones and leaves some out. The top ten clones hold about 3.1% of a sample with 120,000 or so clones, 75% to 90% of them seen once. The sequencing sample was made of blood. The receptors were gathered from a person between 18 and 75 years old in good health. CDR3s include the opening cysteine and the closing phenylalanine or tryptophan. Fields, in order: clone size, D gene, CDR3 length, J gene, V gene, CDR3 protein, CDR3 DNA. A D gene is named only where the DNA matches it firmly. Size is stated for part of the rows, as once, few or many counts, or as a class when the clone is expanded.

-,TRBD1,17,TRBJ1-1,TRBV7-8,CASSSERQGRSNTEAFF,TGTGCCAGCAGCTCCGAGCGACAGGGTAGGTCGAACACTGAAGCTTTCTTT
-,TRBD1,16,TRBJ2-5,TRBV6-1,CASSEAIGTGGETQYF,TGTGCCAGCAGTGAAGCCATAGGGACAGGGGGGGAGACCCAGTACTTC
-,-,14,TRBJ1-1,TRBV7-2,CASSPQGMNTEAFF,TGTGCCAGCAGCCCCCAGGGTATGAACACTGAAGCTTTCTTT
-,TRBD1,14,TRBJ1-2,TRBV5-1,CASSLGGQGYGYTF,TGCGCCAGCAGCTTAGGGGGACAGGGCTATGGCTACACCTTC
-,TRBD1,14,TRBJ1-6,TRBV2,CASSVQGSHSPLHF,TGTGCCAGCAGTGTACAGGGGTCACATTCACCCCTCCACTTT
-,-,14,TRBJ1-1,TRBV7-2,CASSLSLLNTEAFF,TGTGCCAGCAGCTTGAGCTTACTAAACACTGAAGCTTTCTTT
-,TRBD2,13,TRBJ2-7,TRBV2,CASAGGNSYEQYF,TGTGCCAGTGCGGGGGGGAACTCCTACGAGCAGTACTTC
-,-,12,TRBJ1-1,TRBV29-1,CSVVPGYTEAFF,TGCAGCGTTGTCCCAGGGTACACTGAAGCTTTCTTT
-,TRBD2,15,TRBJ2-3,TRBV7-2,CASSPQGTSQGGQYF,TGTGCCAGCAGCCCGCAGGGGACTAGCCAGGGCGGGCAGTATTTT
-,-,14,TRBJ1-4,TRBV19,CASSPWRGDEKLFF,TGTGCCAGTAGCCCGTGGAGGGGTGATGAAAAACTGTTTTTT
-,-,15,TRBJ2-1,TRBV7-2,CASSLVGGPYNEQFF,TGTGCCAGCAGCTTGGTGGGGGGGCCCTACAATGAGCAGTTCTTC
-,-,15,TRBJ1-2,TRBV7-3,CASSPVGPPRDGYTF,TGTGCCAGCAGCCCTGTGGGCCCCCCTCGCGATGGCTACACCTTC
once,-,15,TRBJ1-2,TRBV7-8,CASTSPPIRVHGYTF,TGTGCCAGCACTTCTCCACCGATCAGGGTGCATGGCTACACCTTC
once,-,13,TRBJ2-2,TRBV6-5,CASSWGVTGELFF,TGTGCCAGCAGTTGGGGAGTCACCGGGGAGCTGTTTTTT
-,TRBD1,15,TRBJ1-1,TRBV11-3,CASSTRDRVNTEAFF,TGTGCCAGCAGCACACGGGACAGGGTCAACACTGAAGCTTTCTTT
-,-,12,TRBJ1-1,TRBV5-4,CASSSQYTEAFF,TGTGCCAGCAGCTCACAGTACACTGAAGCTTTCTTT
-,TRBD1,13,TRBJ1-2,TRBV6-5,CASSSEGAYGYTF,TGTGCCAGCAGCTCGGAGGGGGCTTATGGCTACACCTTC
-,-,13,TRBJ1-1,TRBV11-2,CASSDYTPGEAFF,TGTGCCAGCAGCGACTACACCCCCGGCGAAGCTTTCTTT
few,TRBD2,16,TRBJ2-7,TRBV7-2,CASSLVTTSDAYEQYF,TGTGCCAGCAGCTTAGTCACGACTAGCGACGCCTACGAGCAGTACTTC
-,TRBD2,16,TRBJ2-1,TRBV15,CATSRDWRGGDNEQFF,TGTGCCACCAGCAGAGATTGGCGGGGGGGCGACAATGAGCAGTTCTTC
-,-,15,TRBJ1-1,TRBV10-1,CASKRAPLAVAEAFF,TGCGCCAGCAAGAGGGCCCCCCTTGCGGTTGCTGAAGCTTTCTTT
-,TRBD1,15,TRBJ2-5,TRBV2,CASRGDRGLKETQYF,TGTGCCAGCAGAGGGGACAGGGGGCTAAAAGAGACCCAGTACTTC
few,-,13,TRBJ1-5,TRBV2,CASSASVNQPQHF,TGTGCCAGCAGTGCCTCTGTCAATCAGCCCCAGCATTTT
once,-,15,TRBJ2-7,TRBV5-6,CASSLGQGRPYEQYF,TGTGCCAGCAGCCTGGGTCAGGGGAGGCCCTACGAGCAGTACTTC
-,-,16,TRBJ1-3,TRBV18,CASSPFTPGGGNTIYF,TGTGCCAGCTCACCATTCACCCCTGGGGGTGGAAACACCATATATTTT
-,-,12,TRBJ2-1,TRBV7-2,CASSAQGNEQFF,TGTGCCAGCAGCGCACAGGGAAATGAGCAGTTCTTC